A single sample is the source of the 23 T cell receptor beta chains below, sequenced in a study of T cell changes during pregnancy in multiple sclerosis. Using immunoSEQ multiplex PCR, the repertoire was profiled, and TCRdb retains in-frame clones only, with some absent. The sample shows roughly 93,000 clones, about 90% of them seen only once. Source: peripheral blood, taken after pregnancy. These receptor sequences come from a female donor in good health, enrolled as a control in a pregnancy study.

As DNA, the CDR3 is TGTGCCAGCACCCCAGCGGGCGACGAGCAGTACTTC. It is translated as CASTPAGDEQYF. V gene TRBV6-6 combines with J gene TRBJ2-7; possible D gene TRBD2, 6 bases. This CDR3 has 12 amino acids. Trimming took off 7 bases at V and 5 bases at J, with 12 bases between the two ends. Germline assignment: CDR1 MNHNY and CDR2 SVGAGI (reference sequence).

This sequence joins TRBV19 and TRBJ2-7; TRBD2 matches at 8 bases. This CDR3 region has 15 residues. J was trimmed by 2 bases and V by 4 bases; bases with no gene match: 7. Germline CDR1 reads LNHDA; CDR2 reads SQIVND (reference sequence). The CDR3 region is CASSTPQAGAYEQYF. CDR3 in DNA: TGTGCCAGTAGTACCCCCCAAGCGGGAGCCTACGAGCAGTACTTC.

The V gene is TRBV7-9, the J gene TRBJ2-7; D ambiguous. Trimming removed 5 bases from V and 3 bases from J, with 20 bases in between. The CDR3 is 16 amino acids. Per the germline V gene, CDR1 is SEHNR and CDR2 is FQNEAQ (reference sequence). As DNA, the CDR3 is TGTGCCAGCAGCGCTAGTCGATTCGGTTCTGGCTACGAGCAGTACTTC. It codes for CASSASRFGSGYEQYF.

This clone appeared a single time. CDR3 sequence (DNA): TGTGCCAGCAGCCATGTCGTGGGGACAGCAGCCGCGGCTTTCTTT. Translation gives CASSHVVGTAAAAFF. The chain recombines TRBV14 with TRBJ1-1; 7 bases agree with TRBD1. Trimming cost V 3 bases and J 11 bases; bases outside gene matches: 15. The CDR3 has 15 residues. Germline V lookup: CDR1 SGHDN, CDR2 FVKESK.

The chain joins TRBV2 to TRBJ2-1, with D possibly TRBD2 on 6 matching bases. Deletions cut 7 bases from V and 7 bases from J, with 17 bases between. Germline V gene lookup returns CDR1 SNHLY and CDR2 FYNNEI. The CDR3 covers 14 residues. The CDR3 DNA follows: TGTGCCAGCATCGGGACTGGCCTTTTGAATGAGCAGTTCTTC. Its translation is CASIGTGLLNEQFF.

The chain employs TRBV20-1 and TRBJ2-1; no firm D call. Germline V gene data show CDR1 as DFQATT and CDR2 as SNEGSKA (reference sequence). This CDR3 has 11 amino acids. With 5 bases removed from V and 10 bases from J, the gap between germline ends came to 12 bases. The chain's CDR3 is CSALPHGEQFF. In DNA, the CDR3 is TGCAGTGCTCTCCCCCACGGGGAGCAGTTCTTC.

The chain uses TRBV29-1 and TRBJ2-3; D ambiguous. This CDR3 contains 15 residues. The V and J ends lost 0 bases and 0 bases respectively, with 10 bases between them. Per germline, CDR1 SQVTM and CDR2 ANQGSEA. Written as DNA, the CDR3 is TGCAGCGTTGAAGATAAGAACTGGAGCACAGATACGCAGTATTTT. Protein: CSVEDKNWSTDTQYF.

This chain connects TRBV2 to TRBJ2-5; no reliable D call. V lost 4 bases and J 5 bases, leaving 11 bases between the germline ends. The CDR3 has 13 residues. Germline loops: CDR1 SNHLY, CDR2 FYNNEI. In DNA form, the CDR3 reads TGTGCCAGCAGTGCTGGTCCACTGGAGACCCAGTACTTC. Its translation is CASSAGPLETQYF. Full variable domain (missing parts from reference TRBV2 and TRBJ2-5): EPEVTQTPSHQVTQMGQEVILRCVPISNHLYFYWYRQILGQKVEFLVSFYNNEISEKSEIFDDQFSVERPDGSNFTLKIRSTKLEDSAMYFCASSAGPLETQYFGPGTRLLVL.

The chain is built from TRBV28 and TRBJ1-1; D gene ambiguous. V gave up 5 bases and J gave up 1 base, with 5 bases separating them. CDR1 is MDHEN, CDR2 SYDVKM, per germline. The CDR3 has 12 amino acids. DNA of the CDR3: TGTGCCAGCAGTCTAAAGAACACTGAAGCTTTCTTT. Translation gives CASSLKNTEAFF.

The V call is TRBV28, the J call TRBJ2-5; D possibly corresponds to TRBD2 (5 bases). The CDR3 has 13 amino acids. Deletions cut 5 bases from V and 4 bases from J, with 11 bases between. Germline CDR1 and CDR2: MDHEN and SYDVKM. CDR3: CASSPPRGETQYF. In nucleotides, the CDR3 is TGTGCCAGCAGTCCGCCCCGGGGAGAGACCCAGTACTTC.

This clone has a handful of counts. V usage is TRBV15 and J usage is TRBJ1-4; D may be TRBD1 (5 bases). The V gene's germline CDR1 is LNHNV and CDR2 YYDKDF (reference sequence). Trimming shortened V by 0 bases and J by 4 bases, and 12 bases separated the two germline ends. The CDR3 has 16 amino acids. The CDR3 region is CATSRDQGTGNEKLFF. CDR3 sequence (DNA): TGTGCCACCAGCAGAGATCAGGGAACGGGTAATGAAAAACTGTTTTTT.

The chain recombines TRBV12-5 with TRBJ1-1, with 7 bases aligning to TRBD1. Germline loops: CDR1 LGHNT, CDR2 FRNRAP. The CDR3 contains 16 residues. V shed 0 bases, J shed 0 bases, and the junction held 4 bases outside the gene matches. The CDR3 DNA reads as TGTGCTAGTGGTTTGGTGGCAGGGGGTATGAACACTGAAGCTTTCTTT. Encoded protein: CASGLVAGGMNTEAFF.

The rearrangement joins TRBV2 to TRBJ2-5; perhaps TRBD1 as D (6 bases). Germline assignment: CDR1 SNHLY and CDR2 FYNNEI. Between the trimmed V and J ends, which lost 4 bases and 5 bases, there was a span of 14 bases. The CDR3 contains 14 residues. Here the CDR3 reads CASSVVGARETQYF. The CDR3 DNA reads TGTGCCAGCAGTGTTGTGGGGGCCAGGGAGACCCAGTACTTC.

The chain uses TRBV4-1 and TRBJ1-1, with TRBD1 matching over 7 bases. Germline V gene sequence: CDR1 MGHRA, CDR2 YSYEKL. With V trimmed by 1 base and J by 6 bases, 17 bases remained unmatched. CDR3 size: 18 residues. CDR3 sequence: CASSQASIVTGASAEAFF. Written as DNA, the CDR3 is TGCGCCAGCAGCCAAGCTTCGATTGTCACAGGGGCGAGCGCTGAAGCTTTCTTT.

The CDR3: CASSYSRAGTYEQYF. As DNA, the CDR3 is TGTGCCAGCAGTTACTCGAGGGCAGGAACCTACGAGCAGTACTTC. The chain joins TRBV6-5 to TRBJ2-5, with D perhaps TRBD2 (5 bases). The DNA end is more similar to TRBJ2-7, so the J call may be wrong. The CDR3 covers 15 residues. Germline CDR1 MNHEY, CDR2 SVGAGI.

The genes are TRBV7-2 and TRBJ2-1; 11 nucleotides align to TRBD2. The CDR3 runs to 15 residues. The ends lost 5 bases at V and 5 bases at J; junction bases unmatched: 5. Germline CDR1 and CDR2: SGHTA and FQGNSA. The CDR3 sequence is CASSLTSGKNNEQFF. The DNA of the CDR3 is TGTGCCAGCAGCCTGACTAGCGGGAAAAACAATGAGCAGTTCTTC.

The CDR3 nucleotides are TGCGCCAGCAGCTCTATGTTCAAAGGGACTAGCGGAGTCTACGAGCAGTACTTC. Translation: CASSSMFKGTSGVYEQYF. This chain connects TRBV5-1 to TRBJ2-7; 11 nucleotides match TRBD2. The CDR3 has 18 amino acids. The V segment lost 3 bases and the J segment 3 bases; nucleotides outside the gene matches: 14. CDR1 and CDR2 from the germline V gene are SGHRS and YFSETQ.

The chain links TRBV7-8 to TRBJ1-6, with D unresolved. V was cut by 0 bases and J by 10 bases, with 7 bases left in between. CDR1 and CDR2 (germline): SGHVS, FQNEAQ. There are 13 residues in the CDR3. The CDR3 region has the DNA TGTGCCAGCAGCTTAGCCCAGTCGTCACCCCTCCACTTT. Translated, it gives CASSLAQSSPLHF. The full variable domain, with the rest looked up from reference TRBV7-8 and TRBJ1-6, is GAGVSQSPRYKVAKRGQDVALRCDPISGHVSLFWYQQALGQGPEFLTYFQNEAQLDKSGLPSDRFFAERPEGSVSTLKIQRTQQEDSAVYLCASSLAQSSPLHFGNGTRLTVT.

The rearrangement links TRBV6-1 to TRBJ2-3, with TRBD1 as a possible D gene (5 bases). Germline assignment: CDR1 MNHNS and CDR2 SASEGT. Deletions cut 8 bases from V and 5 bases from J, with 14 bases between. The CDR3 runs 13 residues. The CDR3 DNA is TGTGCCAGCGAATTACAGGTTTTAGATACGCAGTATTTT. Its protein is CASELQVLDTQYF.

This rearrangement joins TRBV5-8 to TRBJ2-6; D might be TRBD1 (5 bases). The CDR3 extends over 15 amino acids. V was cut by 3 bases and J by 1 base, with 8 bases left in between. Germline V CDR1 and CDR2: SGHTS, YDEGEE. The CDR3 bases are TGTGCCAGCAGCTCCTCAGGGTCTGGGGCCAACGTCCTGACTTTC. Its protein is CASSSSGSGANVLTF.

V usage is TRBV7-6 and J usage is TRBJ2-3; TRBD2 agrees at 11 bases. Germline lookup yields CDR1 SGHVS and CDR2 FNYEAQ. V was clipped by 1 base and J by 3 bases; unmatched bases: 6. The CDR3 is 17 residues long. The CDR3: CASSLEASGGTTDTQYF. Written as DNA, the CDR3 is TGTGCCAGCAGCTTAGAGGCTAGCGGGGGGACGACAGATACGCAGTATTTT.

The chain couples TRBV28 to TRBJ1-1; 7 positions match TRBD1. Trimming at V came to 7 bases and at J to 4 bases, leaving 12 bases not matched to a gene. This CDR3 has 15 amino acids. From germline, CDR1 is MDHEN and CDR2 SYDVKM. The CDR3 nucleotides are TGTGCCAGCACCCTGGGACAGTTATTTGGCACTGAAGCTTTCTTT. Translating gives CASTLGQLFGTEAFF.

This rearrangement joins TRBV6-5 to TRBJ1-1; weak D call: TRBD1 (6 bases). Trimming took 0 bases from V and 7 from J, leaving 12 bases between them. CDR1 and CDR2 from the germline V gene are MNHEY and SVGAGI. The CDR3 covers 14 residues. CDR3 DNA: TGTGCCAGCAGTTACTCCGGGGGGCCGGGTGAAGCTTTCTTT. It specifies CASSYSGGPGEAFF.